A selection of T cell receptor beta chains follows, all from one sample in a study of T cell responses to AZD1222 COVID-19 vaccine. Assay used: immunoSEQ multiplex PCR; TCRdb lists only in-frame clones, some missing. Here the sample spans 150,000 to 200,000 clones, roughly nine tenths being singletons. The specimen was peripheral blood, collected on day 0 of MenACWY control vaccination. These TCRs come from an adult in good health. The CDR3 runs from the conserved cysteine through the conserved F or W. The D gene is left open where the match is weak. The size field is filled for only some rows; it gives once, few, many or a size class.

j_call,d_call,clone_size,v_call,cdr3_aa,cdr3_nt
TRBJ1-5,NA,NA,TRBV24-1,CATSDIRGNQPQHF,TGTGCCACCAGTGATATCCGGGGAAATCAGCCCCAGCATTTT
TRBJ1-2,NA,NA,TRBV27,CASSPHGGFGYTF,TGTGCCAGCAGCCCCCATGGGGGCTTTGGCTACACCTTC
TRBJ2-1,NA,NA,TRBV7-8,CASRITGSYNEQFF,TGTGCCAGCAGGATAACAGGCTCCTACAATGAGCAGTTCTTC
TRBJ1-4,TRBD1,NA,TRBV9,CASSVGGQGDHIREKLFF,TGTGCCAGCAGCGTCGGAGGACAGGGGGACCACATAAGGGAAAAACTGTTTTTT
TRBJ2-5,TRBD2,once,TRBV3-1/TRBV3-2,CASSQGWTSGRLETQYF,TGTGCCAGCAGCCAAGGCTGGACTAGCGGGAGGCTGGAGACCCAGTACTTC
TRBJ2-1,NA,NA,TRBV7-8,CASSPPAGSYNEQFF,TGTGCCAGCAGCCCCCCCGCCGGGTCCTACAATGAGCAGTTCTTC
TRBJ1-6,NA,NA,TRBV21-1,CASPRFGGGSPLHF,NA
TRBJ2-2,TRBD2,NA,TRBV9,CASSVGGLAGLTGELFF,TGTGCCAGCAGCGTAGGAGGACTAGCGGGACTCACCGGGGAGCTGTTTTTT
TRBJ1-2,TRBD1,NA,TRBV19,CASSATGIGYTF,TGTGCCAGTAGTGCGACAGGGATTGGCTATACCTTC
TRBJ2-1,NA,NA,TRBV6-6,CASSYSEGRGNEQFF,TGTGCCAGCAGTTACTCAGAGGGGAGAGGTAATGAGCAGTTCTTC
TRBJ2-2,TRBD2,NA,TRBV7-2,CASSLVLAGTGELFF,TGTGCCAGCAGCTTAGTGTTAGCGGGAACCGGGGAGCTGTTTTTT
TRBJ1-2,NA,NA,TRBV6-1,CASSESVGLPFYGYTF,TGTGCCAGCAGTGAAAGCGTCGGCCTCCCATTCTATGGCTACACCTTC
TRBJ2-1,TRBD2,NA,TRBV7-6,CASSLGLAGGNEQFF,TGTGCCAGCAGCTTAGGACTAGCGGGAGGAAATGAGCAGTTCTTC
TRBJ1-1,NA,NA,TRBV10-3,CAIYSGPNTEAFF,TGTGCCATCTACTCGGGTCCGAACACTGAAGCTTTCTTT
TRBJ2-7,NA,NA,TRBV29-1,CSVRTEHYEQYF,TGCAGCGTTCGGACAGAACACTACGAGCAGTACTTC
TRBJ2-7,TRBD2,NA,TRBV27,CASSYGTSGRAEQYF,TGTGCCAGCAGCTATGGGACTAGCGGGAGGGCCGAGCAGTACTTC
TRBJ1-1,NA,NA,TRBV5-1,CASSLNTGSSTEAFF,TGCGCCAGCAGCTTGAATACAGGGAGTAGCACTGAAGCTTTCTTT
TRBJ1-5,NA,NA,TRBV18,CASSPVGSNSNQPQHF,TGTGCCAGCTCACCAGTGGGAAGTAATAGCAATCAGCCCCAGCATTTT
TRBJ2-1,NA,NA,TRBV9,CASSVDAGANNEQFF,TGTGCCAGCAGCGTAGACGCGGGGGCTAACAATGAGCAGTTCTTC
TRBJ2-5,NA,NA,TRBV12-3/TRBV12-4,CASSFVIMETQYF,TGTGCCAGCAGTTTCGTAATTATGGAGACCCAGTACTTC
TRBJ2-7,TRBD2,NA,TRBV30,CAWSVGRESSYEQYF,TGTGCCTGGAGTGTAGGGCGGGAGAGCTCCTACGAGCAGTACTTC
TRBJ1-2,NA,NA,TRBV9,CASSVGGSPYGGYTF,TGTGCCAGCAGCGTTGGGGGGTCCCCCTACGGGGGCTACACCTTC
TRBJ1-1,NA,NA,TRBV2,CASSLTGQILNTEAFF,TGTGCCAGCAGCTTGACAGGCCAAATACTGAACACTGAAGCTTTCTTT
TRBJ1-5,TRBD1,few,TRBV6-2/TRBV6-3,CASSPLGTGLYQPQHF,TGTGCCAGCAGTCCCCTCGGGACAGGCCTTTATCAGCCCCAGCATTTT
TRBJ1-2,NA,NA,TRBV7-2,CASSSDSSYGYTF,TGTGCCAGCAGTTCCGACAGTTCCTATGGCTACACCTTC
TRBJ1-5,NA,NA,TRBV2,CASSGTPNQPQHF,TGTGCCAGCAGTGGGACACCTAATCAGCCCCAGCATTTT
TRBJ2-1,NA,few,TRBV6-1,CASSERSGRGSYNEQFF,TGTGCCAGCAGTGAGAGGTCAGGTCGGGGAAGTTACAATGAGCAGTTCTTC
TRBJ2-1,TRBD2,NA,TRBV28,CASSQLAGWPGEQFF,TGTGCCAGCAGCCAACTAGCGGGGTGGCCAGGGGAGCAGTTCTTC
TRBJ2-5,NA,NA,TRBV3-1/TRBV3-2,CASSQAETQYF,TGTGCCAGCAGCCAAGCGGAGACCCAGTACTTC
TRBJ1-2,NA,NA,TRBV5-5,CASSLGGGKAVGYGYTF,TGTGCCAGCAGTTTGGGTGGGGGAAAGGCTGTCGGCTATGGCTACACCTTC
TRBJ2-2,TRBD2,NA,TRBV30,CASSRLAGTTGELFF,TGTGCCTCCTCAAGACTAGCGGGGACCACCGGGGAGCTGTTTTTT